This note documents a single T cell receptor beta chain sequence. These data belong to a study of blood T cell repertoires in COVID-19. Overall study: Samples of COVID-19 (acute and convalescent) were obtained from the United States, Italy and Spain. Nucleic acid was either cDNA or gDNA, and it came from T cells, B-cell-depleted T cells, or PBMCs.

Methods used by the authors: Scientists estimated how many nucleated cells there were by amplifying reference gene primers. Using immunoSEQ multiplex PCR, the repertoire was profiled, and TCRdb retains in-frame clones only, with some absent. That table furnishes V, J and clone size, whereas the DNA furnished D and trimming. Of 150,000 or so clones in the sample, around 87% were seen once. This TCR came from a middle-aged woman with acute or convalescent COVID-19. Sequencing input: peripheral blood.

This CDR3 reads CASSDVDRILSKNIQYF. CDR3 in DNA: TGTGCCAGCAGTGACGTCGACAGGATCCTTAGCAAAAACATTCAGTACTTC. J is TRBJ2-4 and V is TRBV2, with a weak D call TRBD1 (6 bases). From germline, CDR1 is SNHLY and CDR2 FYNNEI. Between the trimmed V and J ends, which lost 3 bases and 3 bases, there was a span of 18 bases. The CDR3 totals 17 residues.